A single sample gave rise to the 18 T cell receptor beta chains below, sequenced in a study of blood T cell repertoires in COVID-19. Generated by immunoSEQ multiplex PCR, the TCRdb table keeps only in-frame clones and is missing some. The data contain about 87,000 clones, more than 85% of them singletons. Sequenced input: peripheral blood. These receptor sequences come from a man aged 40-55 years with acute or convalescent COVID-19.

The rearrangement uses TRBV5-6 and TRBJ2-5; tentative D call: TRBD2 (6 bases). Trimming left V 0 bases short and J 5 bases short, with 11 bases between. CDR1 and CDR2 from the germline V gene are SGHDT and YYEEEE. This CDR3 is built from 14 residues. The DNA of the CDR3 is TGTGCCAGCAGCTTGGGCAGGGCGGGGGAGACCCAGTACTTC. Its protein is CASSLGRAGETQYF.

The genes are TRBV28 and TRBJ1-6; 8 bases align to TRBD1. Germline V lookup: CDR1 MDHEN, CDR2 SYDVKM. V lost 5 bases and J lost 9; bases outside the gene matches: 6. CDR3 size: 14 residues. For the CDR3, the DNA is TGTGCCAGCAGTAGGACAGGGTGGGGTTCACCCCTCCACTTT. Its protein is CASSRTGWGSPLHF.

This clone was seen only a few times. The chain joins TRBV5-6 to TRBJ1-1; a weak D match, TRBD1 (6 bases). The germline gives CDR1 SGHDT, CDR2 YYEEEE. V was clipped by 4 bases and J by 9 bases, with 19 bases between them. The CDR3 contains 14 residues. CDR3: CASSPQRGSLKAFF. CDR3 coding DNA: TGTGCCAGCAGCCCCCAGAGGGGGAGCCTCAAAGCTTTCTTT.

The gene calls are TRBV19 and TRBJ2-7; D gene uncertain. CDR1 LNHDA and CDR2 SQIVND come from the germline V gene (reference sequence). V lost 5 bases and J lost 5, with 7 bases in between. The CDR3 has 11 amino acids. CDR3 protein: CASSESNEQYF. The CDR3 region has the DNA TGTGCCAGTAGTGAGTCGAACGAGCAGTACTTC.

The V call is TRBV10-3, the J call TRBJ2-2; 13 bases fit TRBD2. This CDR3 spans 17 amino acids. Germline CDR1 is ENHRY and CDR2 is SYGVKD. Trimming at V came to 0 bases and at J to 7 bases, leaving 5 bases not matched to a gene. Written as DNA, the CDR3 is TGTGCCATCAGTGAGTCCACTAGCGGGAGGGGAGTCGGGGAGCTGTTTTTT. Translated: CAISESTSGRGVGELFF.

The CDR3 bases are TGTGCCAGCAGCCAAGATTTAGCGGGAACTAGCACAGATACGCAGTATTTT. Amino acid sequence: CASSQDLAGTSTDTQYF. The rearrangement joins TRBV14 to TRBJ2-3; TRBD2 aligns across 8 bases. With V trimmed by 0 bases and J by 0 bases, 5 bases remained unmatched. The CDR3 consists of 17 residues. CDR1 and CDR2 from the germline V gene are SGHDN and FVKESK.

The chain couples TRBV3-1 (or the pseudogene TRBV3-2) to TRBJ1-3; the D gene is possibly TRBD1 (6 bases). CDR1 and CDR2 (germline): LGHDT, YNNKEL (reference sequence). Trimming stripped 0 bases from V and 8 bases from J, with 11 bases between. The CDR3 has 14 residues. CDR3 in DNA: TGTGCCAGCAGCCAAGATTACAGGGCGGACACCATATATTTT. Protein sequence: CASSQDYRADTIYF.

This clone has just a few counts. V gene TRBV5-5 combines with J gene TRBJ1-5; unclear D gene. Trimming shortened V by 3 bases and J by 4 bases, and 14 bases separated the two germline ends. Germline V lookup: CDR1 SGHKS, CDR2 YYEKEE (reference sequence). There are 15 residues in the CDR3. The DNA of the CDR3 is TGTGCCAGCAGCTCTGGTCCCCAGACAAATCAGCCCCAGCATTTT. Translation: CASSSGPQTNQPQHF.

The table lists this clone with a few counts. The CDR3 DNA sequence: TGTGCCAGCAACTCGGGACAGTACTTCTATGGCTACACCTTC. Translation: CASNSGQYFYGYTF. V and J are TRBV6-5 and TRBJ1-2, with 7 bases identical to TRBD1. Germline trimming cut 7 bases from V and 4 bases from J; bases unmatched to any gene: 9. Germline V gene lookup returns CDR1 MNHEY and CDR2 SVGAGI. The CDR3 has 14 residues.

The chain has TRBV21-1 and TRBJ2-7; the DNA was not used to check the table's D call, TRBD2. TRBV21-1 is assigned pseudogene status. The CDR3 extends over 14 amino acids. The CDR3 sequence is CASSKDLPAYEQYF. As DNA, the CDR3 is TGTGCCAGCAGCAAAGACCTACCAGCGTACGAGCAGTACTTC.

The chain employs TRBV19 and TRBJ1-1, with D possibly matching TRBD1 (5 bases). Looked up from germline, CDR1 is LNHDA and CDR2 is SQIVND (reference sequence). The CDR3 is made up of 11 amino acids. V lost 8 bases and J lost 7, with 11 bases in between. As DNA, the CDR3 is TGTGCCAGTCTCATGGGGCTTGAAGCTTTCTTT. Protein: CASLMGLEAFF.

The chain recombines TRBV2 with TRBJ2-2; 14 bases map to TRBD2. The CDR3 has 18 amino acids. Germline V gene sequence: CDR1 SNHLY, CDR2 FYNNEI. The junction had 12 bases not matched to a gene; V was cut back by 7 bases and J by 5 bases. The CDR3 bases are TGTGCCAGCAATTTTTATTGGACTAGCGGGGGGATGACCGGGGAGCTGTTTTTT. Its translation: CASNFYWTSGGMTGELFF.

Regarding this clone: The sample has other DNA sequences that encode this CDR3 too. The CDR3 region is CASSLALGRGNQPQHF. The CDR3 DNA reads as TGTGCCAGCAGCTTAGCGCTCGGCAGGGGCAATCAGCCCCAGCATTTT. The chain joins TRBV7-8 to TRBJ1-5; a weak D match, TRBD1 (5 bases). CDR1 SGHVS and CDR2 FQNEAQ come from the germline V gene. The CDR3 consists of 16 residues. V lost 0 bases, J lost 2 bases, and 11 bases lay in between.

The chain joins TRBV24-1 to TRBJ1-1; 7 bases fit TRBD1. J gave up 0 bases and V 3 bases, and 3 bases lay outside the gene matches. Germline CDR1 is KGHDR and CDR2 is SFDVKD. This CDR3 contains 15 residues. As DNA, the CDR3 is TGTGCCACCAGTGATGGGGACAGCATGAACACTGAAGCTTTCTTT. Amino acid sequence: CATSDGDSMNTEAFF.

This clone was counted once. This chain links TRBV10-3 with TRBJ1-6, with 8 bases that match TRBD1. This CDR3 comprises 16 residues. V shed 0 bases, J shed 11 bases, and the junction held 9 bases outside the gene matches. Germline values: CDR1 ENHRY, CDR2 SYGVKD. The CDR3 region has the DNA TGTGCCATCAGTGAGTCGCGGCGGACAGGGTCCCCACCCCTCCACTTT. Its protein is CAISESRRTGSPPLHF.

V usage is TRBV5-4 and J usage is TRBJ1-1, with 8 bases fitting TRBD1. Losses at the gene ends were 4 bases for V and 1 base for J; bases not matched to a gene: 15. CDR3 length: 18 residues. The germline CDR1 and CDR2 sequences are SGHNT and YYREEE (reference sequence). The CDR3 reads CASSPRTGFVWANTEAFF. The DNA of the CDR3 is TGTGCCAGCAGCCCCAGGACAGGGTTTGTGTGGGCGAACACTGAAGCTTTCTTT.

The gene calls are TRBV15 and TRBJ2-5; D uncertain. The CDR3 extends over 14 amino acids. V was trimmed by 3 bases and J by 2 bases, leaving 10 bases between them. The germline gives CDR1 LNHNV, CDR2 YYDKDF (reference sequence). The CDR3 DNA sequence: TGTGCCACCAGCAGGATACAAGAACAAGAGACCCAGTACTTC. Translation gives CATSRIQEQETQYF. Full variable domain (outside the CDR3, taken from reference TRBV15 and TRBJ2-5): DAMVIQNPRYQVTQFGKPVTLSCSQTLNHNVMYWYQQKSSQAPKLLFHYYDKDFNNEADTPDNFQSRRPNTSFCFLDIRSPGLGDTAMYLCATSRIQEQETQYFGPGTRLLVL.

V and J are TRBV27 and TRBJ2-3; 8 bases align to TRBD1. Trimming cost V 6 bases and J 2 bases; bases outside gene matches: 16. The germline gives CDR1 MNHEY, CDR2 SMNVEV (reference sequence). This CDR3 contains 18 residues. Here the CDR3 DNA reads TGTGCCAGCAGCTCCCTGGGATTCGGGACAGGAACCACAGATACGCAGTATTTT. Amino acids: CASSSLGFGTGTTDTQYF.